The 23 T cell receptor beta chains given below trace back to one sample, sequenced in a study of regulatory T cells in long-lasting Graves disease. CDR3 regions were amplified by Arm-PCR using iRepertoire HTBI primers to build TCR beta libraries. TCRdb passed the multiplex PCR reads through MiXCR, listing each CDR3 protein once. The table includes about 430,000 distinct CDR3 sequences, around 20% detected once. Noted time point: persistent/refractory GD, antithyroid drugs over 5 years with positive TRAb. TCR sequences were obtained from RNA taken from PBMCs. The source material was peripheral blood mononuclear cells (PBMCs), sampled when the disease was refractory, from a patient treated with antithyroid drugs. These receptors all come from a female donor with Graves disease.

This clonotype was seen just once. The rearrangement uses TRBV2 and TRBJ1-3; D remains ambiguous. Germline V gives CDR1 SNHLY, CDR2 FYNNEI. The V end was cut by 2 bases, the J end by 2 bases, with 10 bases between. This CDR3 contains 15 residues. CDR3 sequence: CASSERASPGNTIYF. The CDR3, as DNA: TGTGCCAGCAGTGAAAGGGCAAGCCCTGGAAACACCATATATTTT.

This clonotype was observed a handful of times. The chain employs TRBV5-5 and TRBJ1-4, with a tentative D call TRBD1 (5 bases). This CDR3 comprises 17 residues. From germline, CDR1 is SGHKS and CDR2 YYEKEE (reference sequence). With 4 bases removed from V and 0 bases from J, the gap between germline ends came to 16 bases. The CDR3 DNA sequence: TGTGCCAGCAGCGGATCCGGGACGGAGGCAACTAATGAAAAACTGTTTTTT. It translates to CASSGSGTEATNEKLFF.

The table lists this clonotype with a few counts. The rearrangement links TRBV20-1 to TRBJ2-2; 15 positions match TRBD2. Germline loops: CDR1 DFQATT, CDR2 SNEGSKA (reference sequence). Trimming removed 5 bases from V and 9 bases from J; junction bases left unmatched: 13. The CDR3 is 17 amino acids. As DNA, the CDR3 is TGCAGTGCTCCGTATGGTATCGGGACTAGCGGGAGGAGGGAGCTGTTTTTT. Its protein is CSAPYGIGTSGRRELFF.

This clonotype was seen many times. The chain is built from TRBV20-1 and TRBJ2-5; the D gene could be TRBD1 or TRBD2 (5 bases each). Trimming pared 3 bases from V and 5 bases from J, leaving 16 bases between. The CDR3 totals 14 residues. CDR1 is DFQATT and CDR2 is SNEGSKA in the germline V gene (reference sequence). CDR3 loop: CSASPFGGAETQYF. CDR3 in DNA: TGCAGTGCTAGCCCCTTTGGGGGAGCTGAGACCCAGTACTTC.

This clonotype was seen ten or more times. This chain connects TRBV10-2 to TRBJ1-2, with D unclear. Trimming pared 5 bases from V and 4 bases from J, leaving 11 bases between. Germline V gene lookup returns CDR1 WSHSY and CDR2 SAAADI. CDR3 length: 13 amino acids. The CDR3 DNA follows: TGCGCCAGCAGTAGCGAGGGAGGCTATGGCTACACCTTC. Protein: CASSSEGGYGYTF.

The chain combines TRBV9 with TRBJ2-7; D gene uncertain. Looked up from germline, CDR1 is SGDLS and CDR2 is YYNGEE. V was pared by 2 bases and J by 0 bases, with 9 bases between. This CDR3 spans 14 amino acids. The CDR3 region has the DNA TGTGCCAGCAGCGTTGAGACGCACTCCTACGAGCAGTACTTC. The encoded protein is CASSVETHSYEQYF.

The V and J genes are TRBV6-2 or TRBV6-3 and TRBJ2-3, with 8 bases lining up with TRBD2. The CDR3 spans 16 residues. Germline CDR1 and CDR2: MNHEY and SVGEGT. Unmatched junction bases numbered 5, after V lost 3 bases and J lost 0 bases. CDR3 nucleotide sequence: TGTGCCAGCAGTTATGGCGGGAGGCCAAGCACAGATACGCAGTATTTT. Translated, it gives CASSYGGRPSTDTQYF.

This clonotype was counted a few times. V and J are TRBV6-2 or TRBV6-3 and TRBJ2-3; D ambiguous. V dropped 2 bases and J dropped 2 bases, with 8 bases sitting between them. CDR1 is MNHEY and CDR2 is SVGEGT in the germline V gene. The CDR3 sequence is 14 residues long. Here the CDR3 reads CASSYGTVTDTQYF. The CDR3 nucleotides read TGTGCCAGCAGTTACGGCACAGTCACAGATACGCAGTATTTT.

This clonotype turned up a few times. The rearrangement links TRBV19 to TRBJ2-7, with 10 bases aligning to TRBD1. V lost 4 bases, J lost 4 bases, and 7 bases stayed unmatched. From germline, CDR1 is LNHDA and CDR2 SQIVND (reference sequence). This CDR3 contains 15 residues. This CDR3 is CASSNRQGAWYEQYF. DNA for the CDR3: TGTGCCAGTAGTAATCGACAGGGGGCTTGGTACGAGCAGTACTTC.

This clonotype was counted at least ten times. The chain employs TRBV12-3 or TRBV12-4 and TRBJ1-5; D gene ambiguous. This CDR3 is built from 15 residues. V was pared by 3 bases and J by 2 bases, with 11 bases between. The CDR3 protein is CASSFDAPRNQPQHF. The CDR3 DNA follows: TGTGCCAGCAGTTTCGACGCACCCCGCAATCAGCCCCAGCATTTT.

This clonotype was recorded at least ten times. The rearrangement uses TRBV29-1 and TRBJ1-2; 8 bases line up with TRBD1. The J segment lost 8 bases and the V segment lost 5 bases, leaving 10 bases of the junction unmatched. The CDR3 consists of 13 residues. Germline values: CDR1 SQVTM, CDR2 ANQGSEA. Written as DNA, the CDR3 is TGCAGCGTTTCAGGACAGGGAAAATCGGGCTACACCTTC. It yields the protein CSVSGQGKSGYTF.

This clonotype has more than one count but fewer than ten. The chain employs TRBV7-9 and TRBJ2-7; TRBD1 aligns across 11 bases. The CDR3 runs to 16 residues. Germline V gene lookup returns CDR1 SEHNR and CDR2 FQNEAQ (reference sequence). The ends lost 5 bases at V and 2 bases at J; junction bases unmatched: 8. The CDR3 loop is CASSIVPGQGAYEQYF. The CDR3 nucleotides are TGTGCCAGCAGCATCGTACCGGGACAGGGGGCCTACGAGCAGTACTTC. Full variable domain (remainder filled in from reference TRBV7-9 and TRBJ2-7): DTGVSQNPRHKITKRGQNVTFRCDPISEHNRLYWYRQTLGQGPEFLTYFQNEAQLEKSRLLSDRFSAERPKGSFSTLEIQRTEQGDSAMYLCASSIVPGQGAYEQYFGPGTRLTVT.

There are a few counts of this clonotype. This rearrangement joins TRBV3-1 to TRBJ2-7; unclear D gene. The CDR3 is made up of 15 amino acids. Trimming took off 2 bases at V and 3 bases at J, with 14 bases between the two ends. Germline loops: CDR1 LGHDT, CDR2 YNNKEL (reference sequence). In DNA form, the CDR3 reads TGTGCCAGCAGCCAAAGGCCGGTTACTATCTACGAGCAGTACTTC. Amino acids: CASSQRPVTIYEQYF.

Concerning this clonotype: The junction does not match germline at one end; this may be a read error. The chain employs TRBV9 and TRBJ1-1; D remains ambiguous. The CDR3 contains 13 residues. Germline lookup yields CDR1 SGDLS and CDR2 YYNGEE. This CDR3 reads CASSVGGNTEALF. The CDR3 DNA sequence: TGTGCCAGCAGCGTAGGTGGGAACACTGAAGCTCTCTTT.

This clonotype was found many times. This chain links TRBV19 with TRBJ2-7; no clear D. From germline, CDR1 is LNHDA and CDR2 SQIVND (reference sequence). With 9 bases removed from V and 0 bases from J, the gap between germline ends came to 12 bases. The CDR3 runs 13 residues. The CDR3 region is CASSPTASYEQYF. The CDR3 DNA reads TGTGCCAGCAGCCCCACTGCCTCCTACGAGCAGTACTTC. Drawing the rest from reference TRBV19 and TRBJ2-7, the complete variable domain is DGGITQSPKYLFRKEGQNVTLSCEQNLNHDAMYWYRQDPGQGLRLIYYSQIVNDFQKGDIAEGYSVSREKKESFPLTVTSAQKNPTAFYLCASSPTASYEQYFGPGTRLTVT.

This clonotype turned up a few times. V and J are TRBV20-1 and TRBJ2-1; weak D call: TRBD1 (5 bases). Per the germline V gene, CDR1 is DFQATT and CDR2 is SNEGSKA (reference sequence). With 2 bases removed from V and 9 bases from J, the gap between germline ends came to 14 bases. This CDR3 is 13 amino acids long. In nucleotides, the CDR3 is TGCAGTGCTAGACCCCGGACCGACAGTGAGCAGTTCTTC. Amino acids: CSARPRTDSEQFF.

This clonotype was seen more than once but under ten times. The V call is TRBV15, the J call TRBJ2-3; D remains ambiguous. V was shortened by 1 base and J by 3 bases, with 2 bases between the two germline ends. The CDR3 contains 12 residues. Germline-derived CDR1 and CDR2 are LNHNV and YYDKDF (reference sequence). The CDR3 DNA reads as TGTGCCACCAGCAGAGTGACAGATACGCAGTATTTT. Translated, it gives CATSRVTDTQYF.

This clonotype showed up many times. This chain connects TRBV20-1 to TRBJ1-1; unclear D gene. This CDR3 is built from 14 residues. Germline loops: CDR1 DFQATT, CDR2 SNEGSKA (reference sequence). V was clipped by 6 bases and J by 1 base, with 15 bases between them. CDR3 nucleotide sequence: TGCAGTGCGGTCCCCGAAACAAGGAACACTGAAGCTTTCTTT. This translates into CSAVPETRNTEAFF.

There are many counts of this clonotype. The genes are TRBV28 and TRBJ1-5; no clear D gene. Per the germline V gene, CDR1 is MDHEN and CDR2 is SYDVKM. The V end was cut by 6 bases, the J end by 0 bases, with 12 bases between. CDR3 size: 15 residues. DNA for the CDR3: TGTGCCAGCAGCACCAATTACTATAGCAATCAGCCCCAGCATTTT. Residues: CASSTNYYSNQPQHF.

The chain is built from TRBV10-3 and TRBJ2-5; TRBD1 is a possible D gene (6 bases). CDR3 size: 13 residues. Germline V gene data show CDR1 as ENHRY and CDR2 as SYGVKD. V lost 5 bases and J lost 3, with 10 bases in between. CDR3 sequence: CAISRDTEETQYF. In nucleotides, the CDR3 is TGTGCCATCAGTAGGGACACGGAAGAGACCCAGTACTTC.

There are a few counts of this clonotype. This sequence joins TRBV7-2 and TRBJ2-2; a possible D gene is TRBD1 (5 bases). Germline V gives CDR1 SGHTA, CDR2 FQGNSA. V gave up 5 bases and J gave up 6 bases, with 19 bases separating them. There are 16 residues in the CDR3. CDR3 loop: CASSRPWTPAPGELFF. Here the CDR3 DNA reads TGTGCCAGCAGCCGGCCCTGGACACCAGCTCCCGGGGAGCTGTTTTTT. Complete variable domain (other parts from reference TRBV7-2 and TRBJ2-2): GAGVSQSPSNKVTEKGKDVELRCDPISGHTALYWYRQSLGQGLEFLIYFQGNSAPDKSGLPSDRFSAERTGGSVSTLTIQRTQQEDSAVYLCASSRPWTPAPGELFFGEGSRLTVL.

In the case of this clonotype: A much bigger clone sits one base away, suggesting this may be a read error. This likely comes from a read error, as the CDR3 has no conserved phenylalanine or tryptophan at its end. The chain uses TRBV28 and TRBJ1-1; D is unclear. CDR1 is MDHEN, CDR2 SYDVKM, per germline. V was trimmed by 4 bases and J by 11 bases, leaving 8 bases between them. The CDR3 contains 10 residues. CDR3 sequence reads: CASSSREAFL. The CDR3 DNA reads TGTGCCAGCAGTTCGCGGGAGGCTTTCCTT.

The CDR3 coding sequence is TGTGCCAGCAGCTTAAGGGGGCTTAACTTTGAAGCTTTCTTT. Translation: CASSLRGLNFEAFF. J is TRBJ1-1 and V is TRBV11-2, with 7 bases that match TRBD1. The CDR3 contains 14 residues. V dropped 2 bases and J dropped 7; count of bases not matched to a gene: 7. Germline CDR1 reads SGHAT; CDR2 reads FQNNGV.